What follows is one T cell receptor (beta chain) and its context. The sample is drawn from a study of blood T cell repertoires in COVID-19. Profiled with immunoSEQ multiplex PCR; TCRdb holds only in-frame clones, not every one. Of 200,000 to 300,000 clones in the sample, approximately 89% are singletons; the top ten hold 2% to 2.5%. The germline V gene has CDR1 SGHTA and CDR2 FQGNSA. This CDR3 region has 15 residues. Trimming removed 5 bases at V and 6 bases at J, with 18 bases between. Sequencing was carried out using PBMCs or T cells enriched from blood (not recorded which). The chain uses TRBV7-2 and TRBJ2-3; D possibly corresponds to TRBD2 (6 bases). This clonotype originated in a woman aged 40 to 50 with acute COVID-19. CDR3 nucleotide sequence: TGTGCCAGCAGCCGTGGAGCCCCAGGGAGGGATACGCAGTATTTT. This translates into CASSRGAPGRDTQYF.